The T cell receptor (beta chain) described here comes from a study of blood T cells in healthy people across ages. This clonotype has more than one count but fewer than ten. Its specificity is unknown. From germline, CDR1 is MNHNY and CDR2 SVGAGI (reference sequence). V lost 6 bases to trimming and J lost 4 bases; unmatched junction nucleotides: 3. The CDR3 runs 14 residues. General study findings and limits: Diversity estimated from one million T cells was considered an underestimate.

The authors ran a second PCR of 7 to 11 cycles using a sample-barcoded 5' primer and a J-beta primer mix. TCRdb passed the 5' RACE reads through MiXCR, listing each CDR3 protein once. There are approximately 670,000 distinct CDR3 sequences in the sample; roughly two fifths occur only once, and around 30% lies in the top ten. V usage is TRBV6-6 and J usage is TRBJ2-7, with 13 bases that match TRBD2. The sequencing input was blood. This receptor was obtained from a man older than 75 in good health. The CDR3 DNA reads TGTGCCAGCAGGGGGACTAGCGGGATGTACGAGCAGTACTTC. Protein product: CASRGTSGMYEQYF.